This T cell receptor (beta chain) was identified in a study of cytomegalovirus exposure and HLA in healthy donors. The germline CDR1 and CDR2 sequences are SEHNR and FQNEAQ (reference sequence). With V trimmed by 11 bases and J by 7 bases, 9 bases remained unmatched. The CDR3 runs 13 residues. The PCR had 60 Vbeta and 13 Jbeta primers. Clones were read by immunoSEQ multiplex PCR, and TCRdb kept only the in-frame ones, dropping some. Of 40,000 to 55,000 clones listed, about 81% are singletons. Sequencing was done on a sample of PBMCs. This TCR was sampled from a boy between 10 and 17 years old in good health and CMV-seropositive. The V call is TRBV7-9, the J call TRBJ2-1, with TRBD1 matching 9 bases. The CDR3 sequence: CAGQQGAQNEQFF. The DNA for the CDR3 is TGTGCCGGGCAACAGGGGGCGCAAAATGAGCAGTTCTTC.